The rows below give T cell receptor beta chains drawn from one sample of a study of T cell repertoires in cytomegalovirus infection. MiXCR, run by TCRdb on the reads, gives a single entry per CDR3 protein. The sample includes around 210,000 distinct CDR3 sequences, about 5.9% of them seen just once. Sequencing input: PBMCs. The source of these receptors is a human donor in good health (CMV status not recorded). Some clones in this sample may be carry-over from other donors' samples. Both conserved end residues are part of each CDR3. Each record gives: clone size, V gene, J gene, D gene, CDR3 DNA, CDR3 protein. The D gene is left open where the match is weak. A row's size may be missing; if present it is once, few, many or a size class.

>many|TRBV6-6|TRBJ2-7|-
TGTGCCAGCAGTTACCTCAAAACCTACGAGCAGTACTTC
CASSYLKTYEQYF
>many|TRBV28|TRBJ2-3|-
TGTGCCAGCAGCCCCTTCGCGGTGGGCACAGATACGCAGTATTTT
CASSPFAVGTDTQYF
>many|TRBV12-3/TRBV12-4|TRBJ2-2|-
TGTGCCAGCCGTCCGATTTCAATCGGGGAGCTGTTTTTT
CASRPISIGELFF
>many|TRBV7-9|TRBJ1-1|-
TGTGCCAGCAGCTTAGGGCAGATCGGGGGGAACACTGAAGCTTTCTTT
CASSLGQIGGNTEAFF
>many|TRBV29-1|TRBJ1-1|TRBD1
TGCAGCGTGAAGGGGGCGGACACTGAAGCTTTCTTT
CSVKGADTEAFF
>many|TRBV5-1|TRBJ1-3|-
TGCGCCAGCCGAAACCTTAGGGAGTCTACCGACATTTTCTCTGGAAACACCATATATTTT
CASRNLRESTDIFSGNTIYF
>many|TRBV19|TRBJ2-5|TRBD1
TGTGCCAGCGGGACAGTGATCCAAGAGACCCAGTACTTC
CASGTVIQETQYF
>many|TRBV14|TRBJ2-3|TRBD2
TGTGCCAGCAGCCAAGTTCCACTAGCGGGGGGGCTCCATACGCAGTATTTT
CASSQVPLAGGLHTQYF
>many|TRBV14|TRBJ2-1|TRBD2
TGTGCCAGCAGCCGATCGCGGGGGAGCACTTACAATGAGCAGTTCTTC
CASSRSRGSTYNEQFF
>many|TRBV10-3|TRBJ1-2|TRBD1
TGTGCCATCAGTGTTAATGCAGGGGGCTCGGATGGCTACACCTTC
CAISVNAGGSDGYTF
>many|TRBV12-3/TRBV12-4|TRBJ1-2|-
TGTGCCAGCAGTAAAGGACAGCTAAGTGGCTACACCTTC
CASSKGQLSGYTF
>many|TRBV6-1|TRBJ1-2|-
TGTGCCAGCAGTTCGACGGTCACCGTGTATGGCTACACCTTC
CASSSTVTVYGYTF
>many|TRBV28|TRBJ2-1|-
TGTGCCAGCAGTCGCCCCGGGGCATATTCCGACAATGAGCAGTTCTTC
CASSRPGAYSDNEQFF
>many|TRBV7-8|TRBJ2-7|TRBD1
TGTGCCAGCAGCTTAGGGGACAGGGGGTTTTACGAGCAGTACTTC
CASSLGDRGFYEQYF
>few|TRBV7-3|TRBJ2-1|TRBD1
TGTGCCAGCAGCTCAGGGGGCGTTGGGGCTGTATCATACAATGAGCAGTTCTTC
CASSSGGVGAVSYNEQFF
>many|TRBV28|TRBJ1-1|-
TGTGCCACCCTCCGCTACCCGAACACTGAAGCTTTCTTT
CATLRYPNTEAFF
>many|TRBV12-3/TRBV12-4|TRBJ2-2|-
TGTGCCAGCAGTTTAGTCGGAAACACCGGGGAGCTGTTTTTT
CASSLVGNTGELFF
>few|TRBV6-1|TRBJ2-4|-
TGTGCCAGCAGTGAGGTAGCTCGGGCCAAAAACATTCAGTACTTC
CASSEVARAKNIQYF
>many|TRBV19|TRBJ1-5|-
TGTGCCAGTAGTATAGATCTGATTTGGCCCCAGCATTTT
CASSIDLIWPQHF
>many|TRBV19|TRBJ1-2|TRBD1
TGTGCCACCGAAGACAGGGGACTCTATGGCTACACCTTC
CATEDRGLYGYTF
>-|TRBV20-1|TRBJ2-6|TRBD2
TGCAGTGCTAGTGGACTAGCGGGGGGGAGAGGGGCCAACGCCCTGACTTTC
CSASGLAGGRGANALTF
>few|TRBV24-1|TRBJ1-5|-
TGTGCCACCAGTGAAGCACGGGGGGTCGGGAGTCAGCCCCAGCATTTT
CATSEARGVGSQPQHF
>many|TRBV7-2|TRBJ2-1|TRBD2
TGTGCCAGCAGGTCCACTCTAGCGGGGGGCCCCTACAATGAGCAGTTCTTC
CASRSTLAGGPYNEQFF
>many|TRBV20-1|TRBJ1-2|-
TGCAGTGCTAGCCCCTTAGGAAGCTATGGCTACACCTTC
CSASPLGSYGYTF
>few|TRBV7-9|TRBJ2-7|TRBD1
TGTGCCAGCAGCCCAGCCGGGACAGGGAAAAACGAGCAGTACTTC
CASSPAGTGKNEQYF
>many|TRBV7-9|TRBJ2-3|-
TGTGCCAGCAGCGCGCCGGGACGTAGCACAGATACGCAGTATTTT
CASSAPGRSTDTQYF
>many|TRBV5-1|TRBJ2-7|-
TGCGCCAGCAGCTGGGGCGTCTCCTACGAGCAGTACTTC
CASSWGVSYEQYF
>many|TRBV7-2|TRBJ2-5|-
TGTGCCAGCAGCTTAGAGACCCAGTACTTC
CASSLETQYF
>many|TRBV7-6|TRBJ2-2|-
TGTGCCAGCAGCCCGAATTCGGTCACCGGGGAGCTGTTTTTT
CASSPNSVTGELFF
>many|TRBV2|TRBJ2-1|-
TGTGCCAGCTCGGAGCCCCGGGCCCCCTTTAACGAGCAGTTCTTC
CASSEPRAPFNEQFF
>many|TRBV7-2|TRBJ2-1|-
TGTGCCAGCAGCTTACAGACGGCCGGAAGATACAATGAGCAGTTCTTC
CASSLQTAGRYNEQFF
>many|TRBV7-2|TRBJ2-1|-
TGTGCCAGCAGCTTACAGCAACCAGCCTTGGATGAGCAGTTCTTC
CASSLQQPALDEQFF
>many|TRBV20-1|TRBJ2-5|TRBD1
TGCAGTGCTAGAGCCGGGACAGGGGTGCAAGAGACCCAGTACTTC
CSARAGTGVQETQYF
>-|TRBV14|TRBJ2-1|-
TGTGCCAGCAGCCAAGTGGGGGCCACGTTCTATGAGCAGTTCTTC
CASSQVGATFYEQFF
>-|TRBV20-1|TRBJ1-1|-
TGCAGTGCTACGGGTTGGGCGGGAAGCACTGAAGCTTTCTTT
CSATGWAGSTEAFF
>-|TRBV29-1|TRBJ2-2|-
TGCAGCGTAGATGGTCTATCCACCGGGGAGCTGTTTTTT
CSVDGLSTGELFF
>many|TRBV20-1|TRBJ1-1|-
TGCAGTGCTAGACGGACCGCACGTGAAGCTTTCTTT
CSARRTAREAFF
>-|TRBV20-1|TRBJ2-3|-
TGCAGTGCTAGTTGGCGGGGAGGAGATACGCAGTATTTT
CSASWRGGDTQYF
>many|TRBV6-5|TRBJ1-2|-
TGTGCCAGCAGTTACTCGATCCAGGGGAATGGCTACACCTTC
CASSYSIQGNGYTF
>few|TRBV6-5|TRBJ2-7|TRBD2
TGTGCCAGCAGTACGGGAGGGACCGAGGACGAGCAGTACTTC
CASSTGGTEDEQYF
>many|TRBV7-2|TRBJ2-1|TRBD1
TGTGCCAGCAGCCGGACAGGGGGCCAACACAATGAGCAGTTCTTC
CASSRTGGQHNEQFF
>-|TRBV12-3/TRBV12-4|TRBJ1-1|-
TGTGCCAGCAGTTTGGCTGGTCGATCGGGGACTGAAGCTTTCTTT
CASSLAGRSGTEAFF
>few|TRBV20-1|TRBJ2-7|-
TGCAGTGCTAGTTCGACACACTACGAGCAGTACTTC
CSASSTHYEQYF
>many|TRBV20-1|TRBJ2-7|TRBD2
TGCAGTGCTGGGCCAGGGGCGGGGGGCCACGAGCAGTACTTC
CSAGPGAGGHEQYF
>many|TRBV28|TRBJ1-2|-
TGTGCCAGCAGAACAGGGATTCTCTATGGCTACACCTTC
CASRTGILYGYTF
>many|TRBV7-2|TRBJ1-1|TRBD1
TGTGCCAGCAGCTTACAGGGGGGTAATACTGAAGCTTTCTTT
CASSLQGGNTEAFF
>many|TRBV6-1|TRBJ2-7|-
TGTGCCAGCGATCTCGTTGACGAGCAGTACTTC
CASDLVDEQYF
>-|TRBV15|TRBJ2-2|-
TGTGCCACCAGCAGAGTGGGTTTCACCGGGGAGCTGTTTTTT
CATSRVGFTGELFF
>many|TRBV20-1|TRBJ1-1|TRBD1
TGCAGTGCTAAGCAGGGGGCGAACACTGAAGCTTTCTTT
CSAKQGANTEAFF
>few|TRBV20-1|TRBJ1-5|-
TGCAGTGCCCAGGGGTTAGGCAATCAGCCCCAGCATTTT
CSAQGLGNQPQHF